Here is one T cell receptor (beta chain) with its context. Recruits, aged roughly 18 to 95 years, lived in 24 US areas. Assignments of participants to cohorts depended upon their own reported clinical history. Original processing notes: Reference gene primer amplification in the assay estimated nucleated cell counts. TCRdb keeps only in-frame clones here, not all; method: immunoSEQ multiplex PCR. For V, J and clone size, that table is used; D and trimming come from the DNA. In the table there are some 250,000 clones, approximately 90% of which are singletons. The V gene lost 3 bases and the J gene lost 0 bases, with 12 bases spanning the gap. From germline, CDR1 is GTSNPN and CDR2 SVGIG (reference sequence). CDR3 size: 15 residues. The data stem from a study of blood T cell repertoires in COVID-19. Study details: PBMCs, B-cell-depleted T cells, or T cells provided the cDNA or gDNA that made up the material.

Sequencing input: PBMCs or T cells enriched from blood (not recorded which). The clonotype was recovered from a middle-aged woman with acute COVID-19. The rearrangement uses TRBV30 and TRBJ2-1; TRBD2 might be the D (5 bases). CDR3 sequence reads: CAWRASGSSYNEQFF. CDR3 nucleotide sequence: TGTGCCTGGAGGGCGAGCGGAAGCTCCTACAATGAGCAGTTCTTC.